This T cell receptor (beta chain) was captured by sequencing in a study of T-cell memory formation after mild COVID-19. Study in general: TCR clusters were mostly confined to one donor each.

Employing constant-segment primers, 5'RACE generated TCR alpha and TCR beta cDNA libraries bearing sample barcodes and UMIs. MiXCR, run by TCRdb on the 5' RACE reads, gives a single entry per CDR3 protein. Altogether fewer than 250,000 distinct CDR3 sequences are present, approximately 10% being singletons, with the ten largest covering 3%. Overall study findings and caveats: Mainly CM and EM harbored the contracting CD4+ clones; mainly EMRA harbored the CD8+ ones. Contracting clones, day 15 to 85, had balanced CD4/CD8, and later expanders favored CD4+.

This CDR3 region has 16 residues. The V and J ends lost 1 base and 8 bases, in that order; junction bases with no gene match: 9. Germline V CDR1 and CDR2: LGHNA, YNFKEQ. This clonotype was observed a handful of times. The antigen remains unidentified. Sequenced: PBMCs or a T cell subset sorted from them (not recorded which). The chain employs TRBV4-2 and TRBJ2-1; 9 bases agree with TRBD2. This sequence was found in a man younger than 35 who had mild COVID-19 (a few samples of this study predate the infection). Cell type and time point are not known. CDR3 in amino acids: CASSQVGRGGGYEQFF. The CDR3 coding sequence is TGTGCCAGCAGCCAAGTCGGGCGGGGGGGTGGCTATGAGCAGTTCTTC.